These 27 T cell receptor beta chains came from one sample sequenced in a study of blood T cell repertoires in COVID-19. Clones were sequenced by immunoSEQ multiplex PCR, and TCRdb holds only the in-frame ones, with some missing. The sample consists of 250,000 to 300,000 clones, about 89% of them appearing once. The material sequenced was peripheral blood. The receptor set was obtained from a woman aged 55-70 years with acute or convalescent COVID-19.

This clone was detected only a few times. CDR3 in DNA: TGTGCCAGCAGCCCCCTGGGGGCGGCCACAGATACGCAGTATTTT. Translating it yields CASSPLGAATDTQYF. The chain is built from TRBV7-9 and TRBJ2-3, with D possibly TRBD1 on 6 matching bases. Trimming left V 5 bases short and J 2 bases short, with 14 bases between. The CDR3 has 15 residues. From germline, CDR1 is SEHNR and CDR2 FQNEAQ (reference sequence).

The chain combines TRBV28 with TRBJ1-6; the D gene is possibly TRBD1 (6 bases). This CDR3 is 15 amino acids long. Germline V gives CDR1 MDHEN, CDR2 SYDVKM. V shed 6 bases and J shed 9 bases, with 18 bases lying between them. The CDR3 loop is CASSLQQGGVSPLHF. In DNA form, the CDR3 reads TGTGCCAGCAGCCTTCAACAGGGTGGAGTTTCACCCCTCCACTTT.

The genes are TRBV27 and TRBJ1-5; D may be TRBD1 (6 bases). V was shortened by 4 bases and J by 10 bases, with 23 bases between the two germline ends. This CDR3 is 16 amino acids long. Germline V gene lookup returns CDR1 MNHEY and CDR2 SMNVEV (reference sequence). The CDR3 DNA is TGTGCCAGCAGTTCGGTTCGCACAGGGCATTCAGGACCCCAGCATTTT. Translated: CASSSVRTGHSGPQHF.

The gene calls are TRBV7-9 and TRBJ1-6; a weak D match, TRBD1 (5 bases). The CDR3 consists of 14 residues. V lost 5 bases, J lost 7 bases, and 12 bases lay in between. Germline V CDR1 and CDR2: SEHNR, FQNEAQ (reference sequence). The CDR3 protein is CASSRKRGNSPLHF. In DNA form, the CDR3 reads TGTGCCAGCAGCCGGAAAAGGGGAAATTCACCCCTCCACTTT.

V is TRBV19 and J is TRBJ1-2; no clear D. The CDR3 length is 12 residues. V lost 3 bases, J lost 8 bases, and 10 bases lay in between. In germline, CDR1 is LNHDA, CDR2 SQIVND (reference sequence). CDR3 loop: CASSIERLGYTF. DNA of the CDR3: TGTGCCAGTAGTATCGAGAGACTCGGCTACACCTTC.

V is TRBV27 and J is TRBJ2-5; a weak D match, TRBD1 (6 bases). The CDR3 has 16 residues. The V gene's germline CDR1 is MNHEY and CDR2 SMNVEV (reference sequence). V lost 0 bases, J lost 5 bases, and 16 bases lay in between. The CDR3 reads CASSLSRTGKVETQYF. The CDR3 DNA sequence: TGTGCCAGCAGTTTATCTCGCACAGGGAAGGTGGAGACCCAGTACTTC.

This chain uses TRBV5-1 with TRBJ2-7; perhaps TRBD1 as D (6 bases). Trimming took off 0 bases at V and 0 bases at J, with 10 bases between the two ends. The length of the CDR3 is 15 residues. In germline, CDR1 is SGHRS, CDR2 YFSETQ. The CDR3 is CASSLVQGPSYEQYF. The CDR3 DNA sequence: TGCGCCAGCAGCTTGGTGCAGGGGCCCTCCTACGAGCAGTACTTC.

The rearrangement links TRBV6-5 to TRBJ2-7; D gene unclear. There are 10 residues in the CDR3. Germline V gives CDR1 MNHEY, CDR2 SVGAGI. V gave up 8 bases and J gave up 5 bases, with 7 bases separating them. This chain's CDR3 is CASWAHEQYF. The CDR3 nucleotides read TGTGCCAGCTGGGCGCACGAGCAGTACTTC.

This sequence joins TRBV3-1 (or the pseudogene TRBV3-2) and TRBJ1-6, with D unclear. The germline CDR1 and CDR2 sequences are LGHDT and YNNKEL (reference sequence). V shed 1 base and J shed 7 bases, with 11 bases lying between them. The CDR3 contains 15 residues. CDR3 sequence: CASSQGGIQNSPLHF. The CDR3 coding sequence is TGTGCCAGCAGCCAAGGAGGGATTCAGAATTCACCCCTCCACTTT.

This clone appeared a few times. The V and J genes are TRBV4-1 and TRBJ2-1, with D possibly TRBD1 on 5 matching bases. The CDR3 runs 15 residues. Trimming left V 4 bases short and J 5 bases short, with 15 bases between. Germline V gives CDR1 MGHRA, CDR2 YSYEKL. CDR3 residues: CASSPWKGVDNEQFF. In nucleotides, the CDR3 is TGCGCCAGCAGCCCCTGGAAAGGGGTTGACAATGAGCAGTTCTTC.

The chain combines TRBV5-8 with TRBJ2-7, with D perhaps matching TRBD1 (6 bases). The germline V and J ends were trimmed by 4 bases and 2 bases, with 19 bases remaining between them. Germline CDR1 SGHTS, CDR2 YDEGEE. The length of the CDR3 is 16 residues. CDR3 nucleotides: TGTGCCAGCAGCGTAGTCAGACAGGCGGCCCCCTACGAGCAGTACTTC. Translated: CASSVVRQAAPYEQYF.

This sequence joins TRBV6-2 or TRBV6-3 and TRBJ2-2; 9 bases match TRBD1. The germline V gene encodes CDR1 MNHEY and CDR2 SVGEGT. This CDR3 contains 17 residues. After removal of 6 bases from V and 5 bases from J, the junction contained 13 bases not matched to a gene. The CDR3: CASSRRAGTGSTGELFF. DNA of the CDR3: TGTGCCAGCAGCCGACGCGCCGGGACAGGGTCAACCGGGGAGCTGTTTTTT.

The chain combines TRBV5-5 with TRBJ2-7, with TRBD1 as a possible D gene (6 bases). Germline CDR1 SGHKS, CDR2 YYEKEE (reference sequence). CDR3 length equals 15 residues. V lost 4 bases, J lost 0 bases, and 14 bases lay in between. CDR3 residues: CASSLLRDISYEQYF. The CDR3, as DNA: TGTGCCAGCAGCCTTTTACGGGACATCTCCTACGAGCAGTACTTC.

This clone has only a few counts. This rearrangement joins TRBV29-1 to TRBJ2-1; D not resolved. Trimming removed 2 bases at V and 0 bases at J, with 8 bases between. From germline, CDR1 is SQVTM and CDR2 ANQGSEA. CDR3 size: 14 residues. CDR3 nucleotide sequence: TGCAGCGTTGAACCAGGCTACTCCTACAATGAGCAGTTCTTC. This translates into CSVEPGYSYNEQFF.

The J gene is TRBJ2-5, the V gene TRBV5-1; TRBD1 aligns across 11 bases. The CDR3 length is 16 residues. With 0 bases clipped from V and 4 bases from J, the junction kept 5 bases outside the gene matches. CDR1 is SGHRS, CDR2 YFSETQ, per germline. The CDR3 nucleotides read TGCGCCAGCAGCTTGGAGGGCGGACAGGGGGCAGAGACCCAGTACTTC. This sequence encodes CASSLEGGQGAETQYF.

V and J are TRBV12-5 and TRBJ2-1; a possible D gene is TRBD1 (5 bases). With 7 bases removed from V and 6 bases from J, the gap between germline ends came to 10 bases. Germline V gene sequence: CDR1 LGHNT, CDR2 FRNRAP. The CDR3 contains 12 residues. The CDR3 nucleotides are TGTGCTAGTGCAAGGGGCGGCAATGAGCAGTTCTTC. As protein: CASARGGNEQFF.

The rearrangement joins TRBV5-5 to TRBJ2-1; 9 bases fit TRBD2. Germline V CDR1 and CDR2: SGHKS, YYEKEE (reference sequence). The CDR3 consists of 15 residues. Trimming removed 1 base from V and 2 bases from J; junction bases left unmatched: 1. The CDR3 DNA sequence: TGTGCCAGCAGCTTGCGACTAGCGGCCTACAATGAGCAGTTCTTC. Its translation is CASSLRLAAYNEQFF.

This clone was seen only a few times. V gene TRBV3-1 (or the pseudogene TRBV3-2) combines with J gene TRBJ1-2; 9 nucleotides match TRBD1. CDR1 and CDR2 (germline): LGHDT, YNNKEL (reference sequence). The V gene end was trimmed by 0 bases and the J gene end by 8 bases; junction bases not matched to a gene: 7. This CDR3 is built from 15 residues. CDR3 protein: CASSQEGTGGKGYTF. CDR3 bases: TGTGCCAGCAGCCAAGAAGGAACAGGGGGCAAGGGCTACACCTTC.

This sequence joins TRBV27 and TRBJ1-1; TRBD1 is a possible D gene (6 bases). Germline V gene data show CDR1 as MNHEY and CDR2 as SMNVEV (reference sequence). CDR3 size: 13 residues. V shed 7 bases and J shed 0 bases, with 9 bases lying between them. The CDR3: CASKTGLNTEAFF. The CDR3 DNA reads TGTGCCAGCAAAACAGGGCTGAACACTGAAGCTTTCTTT.

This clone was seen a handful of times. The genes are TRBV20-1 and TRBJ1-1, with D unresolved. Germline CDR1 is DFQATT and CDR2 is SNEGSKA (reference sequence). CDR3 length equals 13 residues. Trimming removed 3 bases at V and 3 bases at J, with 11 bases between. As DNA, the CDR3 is TGCAGTGCTAGTGCAGTTCGGGACACTGAAGCTTTCTTT. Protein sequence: CSASAVRDTEAFF.

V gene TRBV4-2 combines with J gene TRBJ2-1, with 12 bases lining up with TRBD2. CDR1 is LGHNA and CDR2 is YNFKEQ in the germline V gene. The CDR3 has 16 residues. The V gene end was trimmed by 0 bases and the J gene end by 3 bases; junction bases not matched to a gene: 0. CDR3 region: CASSQELAGGYNEQFF. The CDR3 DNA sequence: TGTGCCAGCAGCCAAGAACTAGCGGGGGGCTACAATGAGCAGTTCTTC.

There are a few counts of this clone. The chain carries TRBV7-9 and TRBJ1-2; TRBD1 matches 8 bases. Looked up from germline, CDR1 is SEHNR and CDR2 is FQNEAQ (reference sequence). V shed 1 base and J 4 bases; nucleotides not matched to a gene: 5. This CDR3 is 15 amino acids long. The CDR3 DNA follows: TGTGCCAGCAGCTTAGACAGGGGGTTCGGCTATGGCTACACCTTC. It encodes CASSLDRGFGYGYTF.

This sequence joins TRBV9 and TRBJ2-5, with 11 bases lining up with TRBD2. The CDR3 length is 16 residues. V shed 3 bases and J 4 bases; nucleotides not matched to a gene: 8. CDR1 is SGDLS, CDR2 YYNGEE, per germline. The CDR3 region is CASSELLAGVGETQYF. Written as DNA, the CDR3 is TGTGCCAGCAGCGAGCTACTAGCGGGGGTAGGAGAGACCCAGTACTTC.

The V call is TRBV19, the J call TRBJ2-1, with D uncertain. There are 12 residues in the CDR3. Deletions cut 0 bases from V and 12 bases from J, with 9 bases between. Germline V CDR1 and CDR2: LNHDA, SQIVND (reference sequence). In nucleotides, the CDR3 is TGTGCCAGTAGTATAGAAAATAGTCGGCAGTTCTTC. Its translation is CASSIENSRQFF.

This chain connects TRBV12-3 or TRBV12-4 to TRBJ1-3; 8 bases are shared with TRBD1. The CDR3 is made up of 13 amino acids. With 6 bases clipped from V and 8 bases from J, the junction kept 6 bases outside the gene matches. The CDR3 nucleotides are TGTGCCAGCAGGGGGACAGGCCCGGACACCATATATTTT. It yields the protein CASRGTGPDTIYF.

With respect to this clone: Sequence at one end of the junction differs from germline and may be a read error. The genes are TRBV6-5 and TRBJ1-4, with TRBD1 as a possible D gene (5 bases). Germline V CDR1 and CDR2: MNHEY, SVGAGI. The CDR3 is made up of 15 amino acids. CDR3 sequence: CASSPGGVAKEKLFF. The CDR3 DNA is TGTGCCAGCAGTCCCGGAGGGGTTGCTAAGGAAAAACTGTTTTTT.

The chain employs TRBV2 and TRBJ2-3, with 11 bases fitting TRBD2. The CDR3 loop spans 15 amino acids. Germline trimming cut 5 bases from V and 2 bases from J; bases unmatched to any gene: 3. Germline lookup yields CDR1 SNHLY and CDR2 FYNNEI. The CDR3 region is CASSRLAGNTDTQYF. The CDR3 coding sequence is TGTGCCAGCAGTCGACTAGCGGGAAACACAGATACGCAGTATTTT.